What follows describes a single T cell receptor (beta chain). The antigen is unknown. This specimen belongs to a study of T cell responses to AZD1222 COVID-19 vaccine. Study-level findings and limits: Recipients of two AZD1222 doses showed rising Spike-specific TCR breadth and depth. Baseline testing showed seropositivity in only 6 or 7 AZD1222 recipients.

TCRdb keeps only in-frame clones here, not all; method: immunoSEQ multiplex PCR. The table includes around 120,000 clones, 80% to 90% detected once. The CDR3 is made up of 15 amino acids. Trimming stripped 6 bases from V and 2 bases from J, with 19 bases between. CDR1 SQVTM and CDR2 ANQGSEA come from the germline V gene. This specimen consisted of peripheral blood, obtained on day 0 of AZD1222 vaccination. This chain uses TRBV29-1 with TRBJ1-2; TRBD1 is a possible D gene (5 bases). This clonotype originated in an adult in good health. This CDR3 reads CSVHQGTISNYGYTF. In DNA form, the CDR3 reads TGCAGCGTCCACCAAGGGACGATTTCAAACTATGGCTACACCTTC.